This record looks at one T cell receptor (beta chain) sequence and its context. The target antigen is unknown. The entry originates in a study of Graves' ophthalmopathy and Graves' hyperthyroidism. Study-wide context: If no ophthalmopathy appeared within 18 months of follow-up, hyperthyroidism was termed stable.

The hyperthyroidism patients, aged 18 to 65, had been newly diagnosed, with under 2 months' duration. RNA transcripts provided the template for amplifying TCR beta CDR3 regions. Second-round multiplex PCR followed a first-round RT-PCR using HTBI primers. Using its own MiXCR run on the multiplex PCR reads, TCRdb lists one record per CDR3 protein. The repertoire holds 500,000 to 700,000 distinct CDR3 sequences, with less than 40% as singletons. General study results and limits: Ophthalmopathy progression was predicted with 70.59% sensitivity and roughly 74% specificity. Most expanded thyroid clonotypes above 0.001 frequency also appeared in blood.

Sequenced: peripheral blood or thyroid tissue (not recorded which). The sequence came from an adult man with Graves' hyperthyroidism.

DNA of the CDR3: TGTGCCAGCAGGAAGGCAGGGGTTGGTTGCACTGAAGCTTTCTTT. Translation gives CASRKAGVGCTEAFF. The chain couples TRBV2 to TRBJ1-1; tentative D call: TRBD1 (6 bases). Germline V lookup: CDR1 SNHLY, CDR2 FYNNEI. Trimming left V 6 bases short and J 4 bases short, with 18 bases between. This CDR3 spans 15 amino acids.